Below, 11 T cell receptor beta chains from the same sample are listed, as sequenced in a study of blood T cell repertoires in COVID-19. Repertoires were generated with immunoSEQ multiplex PCR, while TCRdb's copy carries only in-frame clones and drops some. The data contain approximately 240,000 clones, about 88% of them seen just once; the ten biggest clones take up approximately 2.1%. The sample was peripheral blood. Every receptor here comes from a woman in her thirties or forties who had recovered from COVID-19.

This clone was recorded only once. The chain recombines TRBV27 with TRBJ2-2; D gene unclear. CDR3 length equals 15 residues. Per the germline V gene, CDR1 is MNHEY and CDR2 is SMNVEV (reference sequence). Trimming cost V 1 base and J 1 base, with 7 bases left between them. CDR3 residues: CASSLFPGNTGELFF. Written as DNA, the CDR3 is TGTGCCAGCAGTTTATTTCCGGGGAACACCGGGGAGCTGTTTTTT.

This chain connects TRBV27 to TRBJ1-1; 9 bases match TRBD1. The ends lost 2 bases at V and 2 bases at J; junction bases unmatched: 6. CDR3 length: 16 residues. Germline CDR1 MNHEY, CDR2 SMNVEV (reference sequence). The CDR3 reads CASSLGTGGRNTEAFF. The DNA of the CDR3 is TGTGCCAGCAGTTTAGGAACAGGGGGCCGAAACACTGAAGCTTTCTTT.

The chain links TRBV9 to TRBJ2-7, with 8 bases fitting TRBD1. Germline V CDR1 and CDR2: SGDLS, YYNGEE. Trimming at V came to 0 bases and at J to 0 bases, leaving 2 bases not matched to a gene. The CDR3 has 15 amino acids. For the CDR3, the DNA is TGTGCCAGCAGCGTAGGACAGGGGAACTCCTACGAGCAGTACTTC. This sequence encodes CASSVGQGNSYEQYF.

V gene TRBV6-2 or TRBV6-3 combines with J gene TRBJ2-2, with 9 bases aligning to TRBD2. V trimming: 3 bases; J trimming: 2 bases; junction bases outside the gene matches: 7. Germline V gives CDR1 MNHEY, CDR2 SVGEGT. The CDR3 length is 17 residues. CDR3 loop: CASSYLSGGTNTGELFF. The CDR3, as DNA: TGTGCCAGCAGTTATCTCAGCGGGGGGACTAACACCGGGGAGCTGTTTTTT.

V is TRBV6-2 or TRBV6-3 and J is TRBJ2-1; TRBD2 aligns across 8 bases. After removal of 1 base from V and 8 bases from J, the junction contained 7 bases not matched to a gene. The CDR3 contains 15 residues. Germline V gene sequence: CDR1 MNHEY, CDR2 SVGEGT. The CDR3 DNA sequence: TGTGCCAGCAGTTACTGGCTAGCGGGTTCCGATGAGCAGTTCTTC. Translating gives CASSYWLAGSDEQFF.

The rearrangement joins TRBV5-1 to TRBJ2-7; D is unresolved. Trimming removed 2 bases from V and 6 bases from J, with 18 bases in between. The CDR3 is 15 amino acids. Germline V gene data show CDR1 as SGHRS and CDR2 as YFSETQ. Here the CDR3 DNA reads TGCGCCAGCAGCTTCGGAGCTTGGAGTGTAGGCGAGCAGTACTTC. Amino acids: CASSFGAWSVGEQYF.

The gene calls are TRBV6-6 and TRBJ2-4; 9 bases line up with TRBD1. Germline V gives CDR1 MNHNY, CDR2 SVGAGI (reference sequence). The CDR3 is 15 amino acids. V was pared by 6 bases and J by 4 bases, with 7 bases of the junction left unmatched. In DNA form, the CDR3 reads TGTGCCAGCAGGCACACCGGACAGGGGAAAAACATTCAGTACTTC. Encoded protein: CASRHTGQGKNIQYF.

The rearrangement joins TRBV28 to TRBJ1-2; D remains unclear. Germline values: CDR1 MDHEN, CDR2 SYDVKM. Deletions cut 3 bases from V and 0 bases from J, with 8 bases between. The CDR3 runs to 14 residues. The DNA of the CDR3 is TGTGCCAGCAGTTTTATGAGAACTAACTATGGCTACACCTTC. This sequence encodes CASSFMRTNYGYTF.

This clone appeared a single time. The rearrangement uses TRBV6-5 and TRBJ1-2; TRBD1 aligns across 9 bases. V dropped 5 bases and J dropped 7; count of bases not matched to a gene: 8. Germline V lookup: CDR1 MNHEY, CDR2 SVGAGI. The CDR3 runs to 14 residues. CDR3 region: CASSLDRGDSGYTF. The CDR3 coding sequence is TGTGCCAGCAGTCTCGACAGGGGGGATAGTGGCTACACCTTC.

This sequence joins TRBV3-1 (or the pseudogene TRBV3-2) and TRBJ2-3, with D possibly matching TRBD1 (5 bases). Deletions cut 4 bases from V and 4 bases from J, with 12 bases between. Germline CDR1 is LGHDT and CDR2 is YNNKEL (reference sequence). This CDR3 is 14 amino acids long. The CDR3 region is CASSLGTGPDTQYF. CDR3 bases: TGTGCCAGCAGCCTAGGAACAGGTCCAGATACGCAGTATTTT.

Here the CDR3 DNA reads TGTGCCAGCAGCATAGGGGGTGGTGGGACAGGGGCCTACGAGCAGTACTTC. Amino acids: CASSIGGGGTGAYEQYF. This sequence joins TRBV7-2 and TRBJ2-7, with 10 bases identical to TRBD1. After removal of 5 bases from V and 2 bases from J, the junction contained 12 bases not matched to a gene. CDR3 size: 17 residues. Germline assignment: CDR1 SGHTA and CDR2 FQGNSA.